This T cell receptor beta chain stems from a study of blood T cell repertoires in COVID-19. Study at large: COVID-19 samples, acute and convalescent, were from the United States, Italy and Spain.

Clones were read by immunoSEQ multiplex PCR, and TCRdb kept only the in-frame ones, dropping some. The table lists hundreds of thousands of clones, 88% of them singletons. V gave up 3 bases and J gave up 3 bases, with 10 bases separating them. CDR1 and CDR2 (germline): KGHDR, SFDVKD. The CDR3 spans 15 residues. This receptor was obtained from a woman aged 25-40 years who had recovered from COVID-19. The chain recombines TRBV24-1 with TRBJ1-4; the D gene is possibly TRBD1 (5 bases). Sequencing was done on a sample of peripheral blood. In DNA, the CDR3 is TGTGCCACCAGTGATGGGGGGTACGCTAATGAAAAACTGTTTTTT. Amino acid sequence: CATSDGGYANEKLFF.